Sequencing of this T cell receptor (beta chain) was carried out in a study of blood T cell repertoires in COVID-19. Living in 24 US areas, the participants were between 18 and 89 years of age. Donors were grouped by their self-reported clinical history. Cohort 3 recovery required two negative PCRs, clearance, or symptom resolution. The repertoire was sequenced with immunoSEQ multiplex PCR; TCRdb's copy has only in-frame clones and lacks some. This sample carries hundreds of thousands of clones, 75% to 95% of them seen once, and the ten largest clones take under 2.5%. The germline V gene encodes CDR1 ENHRY and CDR2 SYGVKD. The CDR3 extends over 14 amino acids. The V and J ends lost 3 bases and 0 bases respectively, with 8 bases between them.

This receptor was taken from a woman aged 18-35 years who had recovered from COVID-19. The sample taken for sequencing was PBMCs or T cells enriched from blood (not recorded which). The J gene is TRBJ1-1, the V gene TRBV10-3, with D tentatively TRBD1 (5 bases). CDR3: CAISDETVNTEAFF. The CDR3 DNA reads TGTGCCATCAGTGATGAGACAGTGAACACTGAAGCTTTCTTT.